The 22 T cell receptor beta chains below all came from one sample that was sequenced in a study of beta chain features in type 1 diabetes. All of the isolated RNA was reverse transcribed, so expressed TCRB transcripts were sequenced. Libraries were prepared by immunoSEQ multiplex PCR; TCRdb keeps only in-frame clonotypes and omits some of them. The sample has 130,000 to 150,000 clones, over 9.5% seen once. The source material was naive CD4+ T cells from blood. Receptors were obtained from a man aged 18 to 30 in good health.

There are a few counts of this clone. The rearrangement joins TRBV6-5 to TRBJ2-3; possible D gene TRBD2, 6 bases. The V gene's germline CDR1 is MNHEY and CDR2 SVGAGI. V was cut by 7 bases and J by 4 bases, with 12 bases left in between. This CDR3 spans 13 amino acids. The CDR3 DNA reads as TGTGCCAGCACATATACGGGGGCAGATACGCAGTATTTT. Residues: CASTYTGADTQYF.

This chain links TRBV7-2 with TRBJ1-1; 8 positions match TRBD1. CDR1 and CDR2 from the germline V gene are SGHTA and FQGNSA. The CDR3 is 13 residues long. V trimming: 7 bases; J trimming: 1 base; junction bases outside the gene matches: 2. CDR3 DNA sequence: TGTGCCAGCACCCAGGGGGCGAACACTGAAGCTTTCTTT. Amino acids: CASTQGANTEAFF.

The rearrangement joins TRBV19 to TRBJ1-5; no definite D call. Germline V gene lookup returns CDR1 LNHDA and CDR2 SQIVND (reference sequence). The CDR3 runs 15 residues. The V and J ends lost 3 bases and 6 bases respectively, with 15 bases between them. The CDR3 coding sequence is TGTGCCAGTAGTATGCTGACGGCCCCAGGTCAGCCCCAGCATTTT. Protein: CASSMLTAPGQPQHF.

This clone was seen a handful of times. The J gene is TRBJ1-2, the V gene TRBV7-6; weak D call: TRBD1 (6 bases). Between the trimmed V and J ends, which lost 2 bases and 4 bases, there was a span of 17 bases. Germline CDR1 reads SGHVS; CDR2 reads FNYEAQ. This CDR3 has 16 residues. The CDR3 nucleotides are TGTGCCAGCAGCTTATCATCCCAGGGGACTAGCTATGGCTACACCTTC. It codes for CASSLSSQGTSYGYTF. Full variable domain (missing parts from reference TRBV7-6 and TRBJ1-2): GAGVSQSPRYKVTKRGQDVALRCDPISGHVSLYWYRQALGQGPEFLTYFNYEAQQDKSGLPNDRFSAERPEGSISTLTIQRTEQRDSAMYRCASSLSSQGTSYGYTFGSGTRLTVV.

The rearrangement links TRBV5-4 to TRBJ2-7; no firm D call. Germline CDR1 SGHNT, CDR2 YYREEE (reference sequence). V lost 1 base to trimming and J lost 1 base, with 9 bases between them. The length of the CDR3 is 14 residues. CDR3 bases: TGTGCCAGCAGCTTGAACTCAGGTTCCTACGAGCAGTACTTC. Translation gives CASSLNSGSYEQYF.

This chain connects TRBV5-6 to TRBJ2-5; 7 nucleotides agree with TRBD2. With the DNA end fitting TRBJ2-7 better, the J assignment may be wrong. The CDR3 runs to 15 residues. Germline V gives CDR1 SGHDT, CDR2 YYEEEE. The CDR3 bases are TGTGCCAGCAGCTTTTTTTCGCGGGGGACTTACGAGCAGTACTTC. This translates into CASSFFSRGTYEQYF.

This clone was picked up a small number of times. J is TRBJ2-1 and V is TRBV10-3, with 10 bases aligning to TRBD1. Losses at the gene ends were 10 bases for V and 2 bases for J; bases not matched to a gene: 11. Germline CDR1 reads ENHRY; CDR2 reads SYGVKD. CDR3 size: 16 residues. CDR3 nucleotides: TGTGCCACTTTGGACAGGGGGGGATTTACCTACAATGAGCAGTTCTTC. It yields the protein CATLDRGGFTYNEQFF.

This clone was seen a few times. V gene TRBV4-1 combines with J gene TRBJ2-4; D not resolved. Deletions cut 1 base from V and 0 bases from J, with 7 bases between. Per germline, CDR1 MGHRA and CDR2 YSYEKL. The CDR3 is made up of 15 amino acids. DNA for the CDR3: TGCGCCAGCAGCCAAGGACACGTAGCCAAAAACATTCAGTACTTC. Protein product: CASSQGHVAKNIQYF.

In DNA, the CDR3 is TGCGCCAGCAGCAGGGCTAGCGGGGGAAGCTCCTACAATGAGCAGTTCTTC. Protein: CASSRASGGSSYNEQFF. The V and J genes are TRBV5-1 and TRBJ2-1; TRBD2 matches at 10 bases. V gave up 4 bases and J gave up 0 bases; unmatched junction bases: 7. This CDR3 has 17 amino acids. The germline CDR1 and CDR2 sequences are SGHRS and YFSETQ.

The chain carries TRBV7-2 and TRBJ1-4; unclear D gene. The V gene's germline CDR1 is SGHTA and CDR2 FQGNSA. The CDR3 is 16 amino acids. Trimming took 5 bases from V and 3 from J, leaving 16 bases between them. CDR3 in DNA: TGTGCCAGCAGCGTCCCCGCCGGGTGGGCTAATGAAAAACTGTTTTTT. This translates into CASSVPAGWANEKLFF.

The rearrangement joins TRBV27 to TRBJ2-2, with a tentative D call TRBD2 (5 bases). This CDR3 spans 14 amino acids. V lost 5 bases and J lost 7, with 14 bases in between. CDR1 MNHEY and CDR2 SMNVEV come from the germline V gene (reference sequence). The chain's CDR3 is CASSTAVLGGELFF. In nucleotides, the CDR3 is TGTGCCAGCAGTACAGCGGTCTTGGGCGGGGAGCTGTTTTTT.

The chain uses TRBV7-8 and TRBJ2-7; possibly TRBD1 for D (5 bases). The CDR3 has 16 amino acids. Trimming took off 0 bases at V and 3 bases at J, with 15 bases between the two ends. The germline V gene encodes CDR1 SGHVS and CDR2 FQNEAQ. CDR3 nucleotide sequence: TGTGCCAGCAGCTTAGCCTACAGGAAGACATACTACGAGCAGTACTTC. Translated, it gives CASSLAYRKTYYEQYF.

V and J are TRBV30 and TRBJ2-5; D gene ambiguous. The CDR3 covers 12 residues. The germline V gene has CDR1 GTSNPN and CDR2 SVGIG (reference sequence). Trimming removed 3 bases at V and 2 bases at J, with 7 bases between. The CDR3, as DNA: TGTGCCTGGAGGGGCTTTCAAGAGACCCAGTACTTC. Translation gives CAWRGFQETQYF.

This clone was detected only a few times. J is TRBJ1-3 and V is TRBV7-8, with D unclear. This CDR3 spans 15 amino acids. Germline CDR1 is SGHVS and CDR2 is FQNEAQ. V was cut by 2 bases and J by 0 bases, with 8 bases left in between. The CDR3 is CASSLLWSSGNTIYF. The CDR3 region has the DNA TGTGCCAGCAGCTTACTTTGGAGCTCTGGAAACACCATATATTTT. The whole variable domain, remainder taken from reference TRBV7-8 and TRBJ1-3, is GAGVSQSPRYKVAKRGQDVALRCDPISGHVSLFWYQQALGQGPEFLTYFQNEAQLDKSGLPSDRFFAERPEGSVSTLKIQRTQQEDSAVYLCASSLLWSSGNTIYFGEGSWLTVV.

The chain links TRBV19 to TRBJ1-5, with 7 bases fitting TRBD1. The CDR3 extends over 18 amino acids. Trimming removed 0 bases from V and 3 bases from J; junction bases left unmatched: 11. Germline CDR1 is LNHDA and CDR2 is SQIVND (reference sequence). CDR3 sequence reads: CASSIETTGTVINQPQHF. The CDR3 nucleotides are TGTGCCAGTAGTATAGAAACTACCGGGACAGTAATCAATCAGCCCCAGCATTTT.

This sequence joins TRBV9 and TRBJ2-2, with TRBD2 identical over 9 bases. This CDR3 contains 14 residues. Germline V lookup: CDR1 SGDLS, CDR2 YYNGEE. Trimming took 4 bases from V and 6 from J; bases not matched to a gene: 4. The CDR3 DNA sequence: TGTGCCAGCAGCTCCCGGACTAGCGCCGGGGAGCTGTTTTTT. It specifies CASSSRTSAGELFF.

Only a few counts were recorded for this clone. The V call is TRBV4-2, the J call TRBJ1-2; D remains unclear. Germline values: CDR1 LGHNA, CDR2 YNFKEQ. V lost 4 bases and J lost 3, with 9 bases in between. The CDR3 contains 13 residues. The CDR3 sequence: CASSPGEDYGYTF. As DNA, the CDR3 is TGTGCCAGCAGCCCCGGGGAAGACTATGGCTACACCTTC.

V usage is TRBV11-2 and J usage is TRBJ2-7; tentatively, D is TRBD1 (6 bases). V shed 3 bases and J shed 5 bases, with 11 bases lying between them. Per the germline V gene, CDR1 is SGHAT and CDR2 is FQNNGV. The CDR3 is 13 amino acids. The CDR3 DNA reads TGTGCCAGCAGCTTCTCAGGGGCCGACGAGCAGTACTTC. Translating gives CASSFSGADEQYF. The full variable domain, with the rest looked up from reference TRBV11-2 and TRBJ2-7, is EAGVAQSPRYKIIEKRQSVAFWCNPISGHATLYWYQQILGQGPKLLIQFQNNGVVDDSQLPKDRFSAERLKGVDSTLKIQPAKLEDSAVYLCASSFSGADEQYFGPGTRLTVT.

The J gene is TRBJ2-5, the V gene TRBV30; D gene uncertain. CDR3 length: 12 residues. The V end lost 3 bases, the J end lost 4 bases, and 9 bases lay between the germline ends. CDR1 and CDR2 from the germline V gene are GTSNPN and SVGIG (reference sequence). The CDR3 DNA reads TGTGCCTGGAGCTTAACCGGAGAGACCCAGTACTTC. Amino acids: CAWSLTGETQYF.

This clone turned up a few times. This chain uses TRBV14 with TRBJ2-3; TRBD1 is a possible D gene (8 bases). Germline V gene data show CDR1 as SGHDN and CDR2 as FVKESK. V lost 4 bases, J lost 2 bases, and 13 bases lay in between. The CDR3 is made up of 15 amino acids. The CDR3 spells CASSREGQATDTQYF. CDR3 in DNA: TGTGCCAGCAGCCGGGAGGGACAGGCCACAGATACGCAGTATTTT.

This clone appeared many times. This sequence joins TRBV14 and TRBJ2-3; unclear D gene. CDR3 length: 14 residues. Germline CDR1 is SGHDN and CDR2 is FVKESK. With 1 base removed from V and 7 bases from J, the gap between germline ends came to 12 bases. CDR3 DNA sequence: TGTGCCAGCAGCCAAGCTAACCCGCGGAATACGCAGTATTTT. Translated: CASSQANPRNTQYF.

This clone was detected a few times. Other DNA sequences from this sample encode an identical CDR3 as well. The chain recombines TRBV9 with TRBJ2-5; 8 bases align to TRBD2. J gave up 5 bases and V 0 bases, and 3 bases lay outside the gene matches. Germline V gives CDR1 SGDLS, CDR2 YYNGEE. The CDR3 extends over 14 amino acids. This chain's CDR3 is CASSVAGGQETQYF. The CDR3 nucleotides read TGTGCCAGCAGCGTAGCGGGGGGGCAGGAGACCCAGTACTTC.